The rows below give T cell receptor beta chains drawn from one sample of a study of regulatory T cells in long-lasting Graves disease. Via MiXCR, TCRdb re-called the multiplex PCR reads, giving one row per CDR3 protein. The profile shows approximately 440,000 distinct CDR3 sequences, around 22% of them singletons. This sample comprised peripheral blood mononuclear cells (PBMCs), obtained when the disease was refractory, from a patient treated with antithyroid drugs. The receptors come from a female donor with Graves disease. Both conserved end residues are part of each CDR3. A D gene is named only where the DNA matches it firmly. Clone sizes are given selectively: once, few, many, or a class where the clone is expanded.

>TRBV27|NA|many|TRBJ2-5
CASARGATVPGKTQYF
TGTGCCAGCGCGAGGGGGGCGACCGTTCCGGGGAAGACCCAGTACTTC
>TRBV10-3|NA|NA|TRBJ2-6
CAISEGSSGANVLTF
TGTGCCATCAGTGAGGGCAGCTCTGGGGCCAACGTCCTGACTTTC
>TRBV2|TRBD1|NA|TRBJ1-2
CASSEDRVEGYTF
TGTGCCAGCAGCGAGGACAGGGTGGAAGGCTACACCTTC
>TRBV29-1|TRBD1|few|TRBJ2-1
CSVRHKTGVNEQFF
TGCAGCGTCCGTCACAAGACAGGGGTTAATGAGCAGTTCTTC
>TRBV27|NA|few|TRBJ2-7
CASSFDSQGGSEQYF
TGTGCCAGCAGTTTTGACTCACAGGGTGGGTCCGAGCAGTACTTC
>TRBV18|TRBD2|NA|TRBJ2-1
CASSPSGLAGLLDNEQFF
TGTGCCAGCTCGCCCTCGGGACTAGCGGGACTTCTGGACAATGAGCAGTTCTTC
>TRBV28|TRBD2|many|TRBJ2-5
CASSPTPSGIQETQYF
TGTGCCAGCAGTCCAACCCCTAGCGGGATTCAAGAGACCCAGTACTTC
>TRBV30|NA|NA|TRBJ2-7
CAWSVEGPYEQYF
TGTGCCTGGAGTGTGGAGGGACCCTACGAGCAGTACTTC
>TRBV20-1|NA|few|TRBJ1-1
CSARNRPGAFF
TGCAGTGCCCGGAACAGACCTGGGGCTTTCTTT
>TRBV28|TRBD1|NA|TRBJ1-5
CASSLPGTGLMHQPQHF
TGTGCCAGCAGTTTACCCGGGACAGGGTTGATGCACCAGCCCCAGCATTTT
>TRBV29-1|NA|few|TRBJ1-1
CSVTPGGSTEAFF
TGCAGCGTCACCCCTGGGGGTAGCACTGAAGCTTTCTTT
>TRBV28|NA|few|TRBJ2-6
CASIGRSGANVLTF
TGTGCCAGCATAGGGCGCTCTGGGGCCAACGTCCTGACTTTC
>TRBV19|NA|few|TRBJ2-5
CASSPQGRQETQYF
TGTGCCAGTAGTCCCCAGGGAAGACAAGAGACCCAGTACTTC
>TRBV6-1|NA|few|TRBJ1-5
CASRSLPGTKDYSNQPQHF
TGTGCCAGCAGGTCCCTACCCGGGACAAAGGATTATAGCAATCAGCCCCAGCATTTT
>TRBV15|NA|many|TRBJ2-5
CATSSDLGETQYF
TGTGCCACCAGCAGCGATTTAGGCGAGACCCAGTACTTC
>TRBV7-9|NA|few|TRBJ1-3
CAVESSGNTIYF
TGTGCCGTCGAGAGCTCTGGAAACACCATATATTTT
>TRBV12-3/TRBV12-4|NA|many|TRBJ2-6
CASSLTVSSGANVLTF
TGTGCCAGCAGTTTAACAGTTTCCTCTGGGGCCAACGTCCTGACTTTC
>TRBV15|TRBD1|many|TRBJ1-5
CATSRDQDRLDQPQHF
TGTGCCACCAGCAGAGACCAGGACAGGTTAGATCAGCCCCAGCATTTT
>TRBV11-2|NA|many|TRBJ1-2
CASSLDIIDRQTNYGYTF
TGTGCCAGCAGCTTAGACATAATAGACAGACAGACTAACTATGGCTACACCTTC
>TRBV20-1|NA|many|TRBJ2-5
CSATEGMGETQYF
TGCAGTGCCACGGAGGGGATGGGAGAGACCCAGTACTTC
>TRBV19|NA|NA|TRBJ2-7
CASSSPGTGLSYEQYF
TGTGCCAGTAGTAGTCCCGGGACGGGACTGAGCTACGAGCAGTACTTC
>TRBV2|TRBD1|many|TRBJ1-5
CASSSDRGDFQPQHF
TGTGCCAGCAGTTCCGACAGGGGAGATTTTCAGCCCCAGCATTTT
>TRBV20-1|NA|many|TRBJ1-2
CSARNRDGYTF
TGCAGTGCTAGGAACAGGGACGGCTACACCTTC
>TRBV7-2|NA|NA|TRBJ1-6
CASSFEQGRSYNSPLHF
TGTGCCAGCAGCTTCGAACAGGGCCGCTCCTATAATTCACCCCTCCACTTT
>TRBV20-1|NA|few|TRBJ1-4
CSARATATNEKLFF
TGCAGTGCTAGAGCGACAGCAACTAATGAAAAACTGTTTTTT
>TRBV5-5|TRBD1|NA|TRBJ2-7
CASSLTGAREQYF
TGTGCCAGCAGCTTAACAGGGGCCCGCGAGCAGTACTTC